These 5 T cell receptor beta chains originate from one sample sequenced in a study of T cell changes during pregnancy in multiple sclerosis. Assay: immunoSEQ multiplex PCR; the TCRdb copy retains only in-frame clones and omits some. The data hold under 90,000 clones, with 90% to 95% observed a single time. The sequences come from peripheral blood, collected in the second trimester of pregnancy. The receptors were gathered from a female donor in good health, enrolled as a control in a pregnancy study.

The chain uses TRBV29-1 and TRBJ2-7, with 7 bases fitting TRBD2. Germline lookup yields CDR1 SQVTM and CDR2 ANQGSEA. CDR3 length equals 13 residues. The J segment lost 2 bases and the V segment lost 6 bases, leaving 7 bases of the junction unmatched. CDR3 protein: CSVLVGGAYEQYF. CDR3 DNA sequence: TGCAGCGTGTTGGTGGGGGGGGCCTACGAGCAGTACTTC.

J is TRBJ1-2 and V is TRBV7-9; D call uncertain. V dropped 1 base and J dropped 4 bases, with 7 bases sitting between them. Germline V CDR1 and CDR2: SEHNR, FQNEAQ (reference sequence). The CDR3 covers 13 residues. The CDR3 sequence is CASSLEQIYGYTF. The CDR3 bases are TGTGCCAGCAGCTTAGAGCAAATCTATGGCTACACCTTC.

This sequence joins TRBV6-1 and TRBJ2-5; D perhaps matches TRBD2 (6 bases). This CDR3 has 14 amino acids. Germline loops: CDR1 MNHNS, CDR2 SASEGT. V was cut by 8 bases and J by 3 bases, with 16 bases left in between. The CDR3 coding sequence is TGTGCCAGCGGCCCGTGGGGGGAGGAAGAGACCCAGTACTTC. As protein: CASGPWGEEETQYF.

V is TRBV6-5 and J is TRBJ2-6; TRBD2 might be the D (5 bases). CDR1 is MNHEY and CDR2 is SVGAGI in the germline V gene. The CDR3 is made up of 16 amino acids. Trimming pared 0 bases from V and 4 bases from J, leaving 10 bases between. This CDR3 reads CASSYSEGSGANVLTF. The CDR3 DNA is TGTGCCAGCAGTTACTCAGAGGGATCCGGGGCCAACGTCCTGACTTTC.

The count of this clone is one. The chain carries TRBV2 and TRBJ2-5; TRBD1 matches at 9 bases. The CDR3 spans 13 residues. The germline V gene has CDR1 SNHLY and CDR2 FYNNEI. V shed 10 bases and J 4 bases; nucleotides not matched to a gene: 7. DNA of the CDR3: TGTGCCACATCCGGGACAGGGACAGAGACCCAGTACTTC. Encoded protein: CATSGTGTETQYF.